This TCR beta chain was obtained from a study of T cell changes during pregnancy in multiple sclerosis. Per germline, CDR1 LGHNA and CDR2 YSLEER. The V segment lost 3 bases and the J segment 2 bases; nucleotides outside the gene matches: 0. This CDR3 is 13 amino acids long. This table comes from immunoSEQ multiplex PCR, and its TCRdb copy is limited to in-frame clones, with some not included. The repertoire includes around 3,500 clones, 85% to 90% of them detected once, and roughly 17% sits in the top ten. The rearrangement links TRBV4-3 to TRBJ2-5; 7 bases map to TRBD2. The clonotype was recovered from a female donor in good health, enrolled as a control in a pregnancy study. Here the sequenced sample was CD8+ T cells from peripheral blood mononuclear cells, taken in the first trimester of pregnancy. CDR3 DNA sequence: TGCGCCAGCAGCCAGGGGGGGCAAGAGACCCAGTACTTC. It encodes CASSQGGQETQYF.